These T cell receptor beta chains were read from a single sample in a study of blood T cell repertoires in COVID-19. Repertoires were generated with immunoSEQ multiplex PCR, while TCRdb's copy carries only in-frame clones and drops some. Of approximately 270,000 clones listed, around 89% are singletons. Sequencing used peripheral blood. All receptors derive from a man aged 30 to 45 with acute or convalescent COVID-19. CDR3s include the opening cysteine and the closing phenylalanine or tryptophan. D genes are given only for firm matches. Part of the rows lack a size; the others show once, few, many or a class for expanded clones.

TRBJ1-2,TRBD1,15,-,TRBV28,CASSLRDRINYGYTF,TGTGCCAGCAGTCTCCGGGACAGGATCAACTATGGCTACACCTTC
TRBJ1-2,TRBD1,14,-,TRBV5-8,CASSRGPQAGGYTF,TGTGCCAGCAGTAGGGGGCCCCAGGCGGGAGGCTACACCTTC
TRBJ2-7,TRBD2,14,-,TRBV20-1,CSASSGGDYYEQYF,TGCAGTGCCAGTAGCGGGGGGGATTACTACGAGCAGTACTTC
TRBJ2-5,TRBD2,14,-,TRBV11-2,CASSILAGGETQYF,TGTGCCAGCAGCATACTAGCGGGAGGAGAGACCCAGTACTTC
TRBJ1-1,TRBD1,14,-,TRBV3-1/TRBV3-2,CASSPRDRVTEAFF,TGTGCCAGCAGCCCCCGGGACAGGGTCACTGAAGCTTTCTTT
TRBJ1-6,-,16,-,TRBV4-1,CASSPGGLPGGSPLHF,TGCGCCAGCAGCCCCGGGGGACTCCCCGGCGGTTCACCCCTCCACTTT
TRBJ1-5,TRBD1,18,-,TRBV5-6,CASSGAGTEIYSNQPQHF,TGTGCCAGCAGCGGGGCCGGGACAGAGATCTATAGCAATCAGCCCCAGCATTTT
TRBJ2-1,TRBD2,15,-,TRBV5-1,CASSSLAGVAGEQFF,TGCGCCAGCAGCTCGCTAGCGGGAGTTGCGGGGGAGCAGTTCTTC
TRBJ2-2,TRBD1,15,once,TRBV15,CATTPGQGAAGELFF,TGTGCCACCACACCGGGACAGGGGGCGGCCGGGGAGCTGTTTTTT
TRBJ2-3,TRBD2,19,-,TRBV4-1,CASSQVLAGGISWTDTQYF,TGCGCCAGCAGCCAAGTTCTAGCGGGAGGTATTTCATGGACAGATACGCAGTATTTT
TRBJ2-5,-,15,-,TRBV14,CASSQVAVKGLTQYF,TGTGCCAGCAGCCAAGTCGCGGTAAAGGGACTGACCCAGTACTTC
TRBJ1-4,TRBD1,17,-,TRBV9,CASSVRGTGSFNEKLFF,TGTGCCAGCAGCGTACGAGGGACAGGGTCTTTTAATGAAAAACTGTTTTTT
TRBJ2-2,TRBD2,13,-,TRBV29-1,CSVWGLDAGELFF,TGCAGCGTTTGGGGACTAGATGCCGGGGAGCTGTTTTTT
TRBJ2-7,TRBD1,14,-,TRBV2,CASTQRTGGTEQYF,TGTGCCAGCACCCAAAGGACAGGGGGCACCGAGCAGTACTTC
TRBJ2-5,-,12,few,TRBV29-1,CSVKTGKETQYF,TGCAGCGTTAAAACAGGGAAAGAGACCCAGTACTTC
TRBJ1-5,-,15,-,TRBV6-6,CASSLQGGRGQPQHF,TGTGCCAGCAGTTTACAGGGTGGACGGGGTCAGCCCCAGCATTTT
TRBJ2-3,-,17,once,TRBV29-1,CSVPDRPTGLNTDTQYF,TGCAGCGTTCCCGACCGTCCGACAGGTCTAAACACAGATACGCAGTATTTT
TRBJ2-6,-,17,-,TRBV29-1,CTPGGRMTGSGANVLTF,TGCACCCCGGGTGGCAGAATGACTGGATCTGGGGCCAACGTCCTGACTTTC